This TCR beta chain was sequenced for a study of blood T cell repertoires in COVID-19. The repertoire was sequenced with immunoSEQ multiplex PCR; TCRdb's copy has only in-frame clones and lacks some. The sample lists about 210,000 clones, around 86% occurring once. Trimming stripped 1 base from V and 10 bases from J, with 11 bases between. There are 13 residues in the CDR3. CDR1 is KGHSH and CDR2 is LQKENI in the germline V gene. This receptor was identified in a woman in her 70s with COVID-19, enrolled during active disease. Material for sequencing was peripheral blood. The chain is built from TRBV18 and TRBJ2-1; unclear D gene. The CDR3 DNA reads TGTGCCAGCTCACCACTGAGGCTTCCGGAGCAGTTCTTC. It is translated as CASSPLRLPEQFF.